Detailed here is one TCR beta chain. Repertoires were generated with immunoSEQ multiplex PCR, while TCRdb's copy carries only in-frame clones and drops some. The repertoire consists of roughly 49,000 clones, with around 78% occurring once and the leading ten covering 3% to 3.5%. Trimming removed 2 bases from V and 7 bases from J, with 13 bases in between. The length of the CDR3 is 14 residues. Per the germline V gene, CDR1 is SGHDT and CDR2 is YYEEEE. This record comes from a study of early stage breast cancer tumors. This clonotype originated in a person in their 40s with breast cancer. Material for sequencing was blood. This rearrangement joins TRBV5-6 to TRBJ2-1; D remains unclear. CDR3 sequence reads: CASSFGLLINEQFF. The CDR3 region has the DNA TGTGCCAGCAGCTTTGGCCTGCTAATAAATGAGCAGTTCTTC.